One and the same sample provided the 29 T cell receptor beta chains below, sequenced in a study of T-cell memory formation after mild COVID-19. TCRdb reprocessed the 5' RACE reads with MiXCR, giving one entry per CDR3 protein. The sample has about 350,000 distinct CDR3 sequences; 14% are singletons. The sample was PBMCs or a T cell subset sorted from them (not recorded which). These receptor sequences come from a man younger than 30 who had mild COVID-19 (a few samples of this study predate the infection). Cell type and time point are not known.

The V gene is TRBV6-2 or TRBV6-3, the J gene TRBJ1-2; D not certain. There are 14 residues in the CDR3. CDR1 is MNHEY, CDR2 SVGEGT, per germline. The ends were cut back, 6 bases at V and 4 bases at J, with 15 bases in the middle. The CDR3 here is CASSSLQLPYGYTF. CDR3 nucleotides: TGTGCCAGCAGCTCATTACAGCTGCCCTATGGCTACACCTTC.

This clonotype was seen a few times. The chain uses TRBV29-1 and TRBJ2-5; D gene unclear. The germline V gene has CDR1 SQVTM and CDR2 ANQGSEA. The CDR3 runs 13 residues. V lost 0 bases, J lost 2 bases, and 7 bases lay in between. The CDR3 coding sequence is TGCAGCGTTGAAGAAGGGCAACAAGAGACCCAGTACTTC. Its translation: CSVEEGQQETQYF.

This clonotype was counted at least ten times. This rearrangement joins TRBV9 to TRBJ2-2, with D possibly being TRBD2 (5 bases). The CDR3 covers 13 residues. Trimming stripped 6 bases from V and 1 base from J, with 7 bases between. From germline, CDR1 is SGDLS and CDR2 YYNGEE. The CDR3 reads CASTRENTGELFF. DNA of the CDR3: TGTGCCAGCACCCGGGAGAACACCGGGGAGCTGTTTTTT.

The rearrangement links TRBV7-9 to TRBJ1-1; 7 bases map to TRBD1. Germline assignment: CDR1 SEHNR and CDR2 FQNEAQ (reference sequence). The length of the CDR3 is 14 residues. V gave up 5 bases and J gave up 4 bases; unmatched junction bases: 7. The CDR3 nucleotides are TGTGCCAGCAGCCCCCGACAGGGCGGCACTGAAGCTTTCTTT. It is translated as CASSPRQGGTEAFF.

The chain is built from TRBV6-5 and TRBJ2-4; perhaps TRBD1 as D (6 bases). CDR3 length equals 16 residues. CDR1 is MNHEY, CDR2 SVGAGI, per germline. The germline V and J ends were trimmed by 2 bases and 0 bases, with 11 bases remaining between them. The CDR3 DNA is TGTGCCAGCAGTTACGGACAGCCTGTAGCCAAAAACATTCAGTACTTC. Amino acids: CASSYGQPVAKNIQYF.

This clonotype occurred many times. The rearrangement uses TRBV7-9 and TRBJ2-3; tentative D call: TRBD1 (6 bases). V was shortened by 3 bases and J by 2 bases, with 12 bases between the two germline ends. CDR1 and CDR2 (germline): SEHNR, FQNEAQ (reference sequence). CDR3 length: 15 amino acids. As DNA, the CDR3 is TGTGCCAGCAGCTTCCCTATGGGGGCCACAGATACGCAGTATTTT. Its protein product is CASSFPMGATDTQYF.

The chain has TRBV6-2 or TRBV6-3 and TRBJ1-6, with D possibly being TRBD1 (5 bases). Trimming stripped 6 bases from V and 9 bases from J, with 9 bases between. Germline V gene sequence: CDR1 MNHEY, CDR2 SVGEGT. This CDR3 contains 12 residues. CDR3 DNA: TGTGCCAGCAGCTCAGGGACTTCACCCCTCCACTTT. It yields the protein CASSSGTSPLHF.

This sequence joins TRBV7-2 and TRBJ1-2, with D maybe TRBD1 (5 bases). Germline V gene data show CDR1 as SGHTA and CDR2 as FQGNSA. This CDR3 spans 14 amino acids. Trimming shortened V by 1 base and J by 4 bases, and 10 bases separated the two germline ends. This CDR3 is CASSLDGGGYGYTF. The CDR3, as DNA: TGTGCCAGCAGCTTAGACGGGGGAGGCTATGGCTACACCTTC.

In nucleotides, the CDR3 is TGTGCCAGCAGCGTTCAGGCCGGGACAGGGAACACCGGGGAGCTGTTTTTT. Residues: CASSVQAGTGNTGELFF. The rearrangement uses TRBV9 and TRBJ2-2; TRBD1 aligns across 8 bases. This CDR3 is built from 17 residues. V lost 2 bases and J lost 1; bases outside the gene matches: 7. The germline V gene has CDR1 SGDLS and CDR2 YYNGEE.

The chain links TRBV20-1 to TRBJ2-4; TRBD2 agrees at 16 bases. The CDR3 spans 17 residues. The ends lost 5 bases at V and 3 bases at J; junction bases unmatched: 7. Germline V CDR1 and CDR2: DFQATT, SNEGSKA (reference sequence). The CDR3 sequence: CSAPGTSGGAVKNIQYF. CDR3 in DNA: TGCAGTGCTCCCGGGACTAGCGGGGGGGCAGTCAAAAACATTCAGTACTTC.

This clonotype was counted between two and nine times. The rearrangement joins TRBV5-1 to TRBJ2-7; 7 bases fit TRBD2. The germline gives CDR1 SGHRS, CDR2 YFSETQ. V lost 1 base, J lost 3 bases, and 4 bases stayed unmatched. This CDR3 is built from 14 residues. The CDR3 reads CASSLTSEDYEQYF. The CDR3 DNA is TGCGCCAGCAGCTTGACTAGCGAAGACTACGAGCAGTACTTC. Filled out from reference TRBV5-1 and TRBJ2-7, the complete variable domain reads KAGVTQTPRYLIKTRGQQVTLSCSPISGHRSVSWYQQTPGQGLQFLFEYFSETQRNKGNFPGRFSGRQFSNSRSEMNVSTLELGDSALYLCASSLTSEDYEQYFGPGTRLTVT.

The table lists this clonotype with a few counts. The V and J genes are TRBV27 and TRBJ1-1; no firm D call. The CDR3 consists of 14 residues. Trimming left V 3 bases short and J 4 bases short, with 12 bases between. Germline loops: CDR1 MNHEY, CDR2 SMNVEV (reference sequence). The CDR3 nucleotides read TGTGCCAGCAGTTTGAAGAGGGATGGCACTGAAGCTTTCTTT. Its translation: CASSLKRDGTEAFF.

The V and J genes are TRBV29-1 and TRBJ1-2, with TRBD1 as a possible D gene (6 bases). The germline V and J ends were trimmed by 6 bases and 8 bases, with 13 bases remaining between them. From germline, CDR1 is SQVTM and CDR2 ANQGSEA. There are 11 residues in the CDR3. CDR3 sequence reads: CSVNGGYGYTF. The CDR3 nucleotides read TGCAGCGTAAATGGGGGCTACGGCTACACCTTC.

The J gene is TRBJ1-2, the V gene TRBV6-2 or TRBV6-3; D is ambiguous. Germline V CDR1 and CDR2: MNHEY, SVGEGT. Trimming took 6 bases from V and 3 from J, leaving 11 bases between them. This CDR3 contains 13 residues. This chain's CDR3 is CASSEWSDYGYTF. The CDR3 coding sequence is TGTGCCAGCAGCGAGTGGTCCGACTATGGCTACACCTTC.

The CDR3 is CASSTTSVDTQYF. As DNA, the CDR3 is TGTGCCAGTAGTACGACTAGCGTGGATACGCAGTATTTT. The chain uses TRBV19 and TRBJ2-3; 8 bases map to TRBD2. The CDR3 is 13 amino acids. Germline V CDR1 and CDR2: LNHDA, SQIVND (reference sequence). V was clipped by 4 bases and J by 6 bases; unmatched bases: 3.

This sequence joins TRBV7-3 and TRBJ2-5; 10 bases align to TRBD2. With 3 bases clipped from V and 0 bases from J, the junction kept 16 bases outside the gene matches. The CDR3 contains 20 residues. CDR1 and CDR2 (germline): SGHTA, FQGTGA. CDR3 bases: TGTGCCAGCAGCTTGGGCCCCCCCGCCGCTAGCGGGGGATACCAAGAGACCCAGTACTTC. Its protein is CASSLGPPAASGGYQETQYF.

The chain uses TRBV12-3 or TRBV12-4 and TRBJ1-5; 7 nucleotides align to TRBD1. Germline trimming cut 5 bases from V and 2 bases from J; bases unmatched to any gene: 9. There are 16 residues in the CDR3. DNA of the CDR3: TGTGCCAGCAGTCGGACAGGCGGCTTGGGCAATCAGCCCCAGCATTTT. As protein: CASSRTGGLGNQPQHF.

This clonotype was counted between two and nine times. Written as DNA, the CDR3 is TGTGCCAGCTCACCCGCAGGGGGCTCGAACACTGAAGCTTTCTTT. Its translation: CASSPAGGSNTEAFF. The gene calls are TRBV18 and TRBJ1-1, with 8 bases identical to TRBD1. The trim removed 3 bases at V and 1 base at J, leaving 4 bases unmatched. This CDR3 spans 15 amino acids. From germline, CDR1 is KGHSH and CDR2 LQKENI.

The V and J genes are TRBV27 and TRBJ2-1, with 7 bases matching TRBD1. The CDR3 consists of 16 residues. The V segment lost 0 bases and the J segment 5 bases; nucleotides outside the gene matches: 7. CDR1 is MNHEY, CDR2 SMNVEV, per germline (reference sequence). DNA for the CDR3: TGTGCCAGCAGTTTATCGACAGGGACCCCCCACAATGAGCAGTTCTTC. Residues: CASSLSTGTPHNEQFF.

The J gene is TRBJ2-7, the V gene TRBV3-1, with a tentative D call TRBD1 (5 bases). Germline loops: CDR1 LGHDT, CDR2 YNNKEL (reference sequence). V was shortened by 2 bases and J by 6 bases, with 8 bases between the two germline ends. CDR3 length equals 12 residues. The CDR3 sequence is CASSQRGGEQYF. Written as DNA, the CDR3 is TGTGCCAGCAGCCAAAGGGGTGGCGAGCAGTACTTC.

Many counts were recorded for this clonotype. The CDR3 nucleotides read TGTGCCAGCAGCCCGGAGCTAGCGGGGAAGGGTGAGCAGTTCTTC. This translates into CASSPELAGKGEQFF. The chain carries TRBV7-2 and TRBJ2-1; 9 bases align to TRBD2. Germline lookup yields CDR1 SGHTA and CDR2 FQGNSA. V dropped 5 bases and J dropped 9; count of bases not matched to a gene: 11. The CDR3 is 15 residues long.

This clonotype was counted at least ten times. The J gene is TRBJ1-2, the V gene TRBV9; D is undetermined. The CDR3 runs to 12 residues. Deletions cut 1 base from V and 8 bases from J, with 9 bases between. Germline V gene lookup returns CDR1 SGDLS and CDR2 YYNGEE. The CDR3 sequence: CASSVFRGGYTF. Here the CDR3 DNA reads TGTGCCAGCAGCGTATTTCGAGGGGGCTACACCTTC.

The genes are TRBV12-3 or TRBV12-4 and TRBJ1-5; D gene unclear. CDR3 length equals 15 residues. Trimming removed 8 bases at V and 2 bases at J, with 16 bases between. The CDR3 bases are TGTGCCAGCCACTCGGTAGGGAATGGCAATCAGCCCCAGCATTTT. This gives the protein CASHSVGNGNQPQHF.

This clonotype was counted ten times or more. CDR3 amino acids: CASSRRLAGVETQYF. The CDR3 DNA reads as TGTGCCAGCAGCCGCCGACTAGCGGGGGTGGAGACCCAGTACTTC. The chain links TRBV6-2 or TRBV6-3 to TRBJ2-5, with 12 nucleotides matching TRBD2. With 6 bases clipped from V and 5 bases from J, the junction kept 7 bases outside the gene matches. This CDR3 spans 15 amino acids. Germline V gene lookup returns CDR1 MNHEY and CDR2 SVGEGT.

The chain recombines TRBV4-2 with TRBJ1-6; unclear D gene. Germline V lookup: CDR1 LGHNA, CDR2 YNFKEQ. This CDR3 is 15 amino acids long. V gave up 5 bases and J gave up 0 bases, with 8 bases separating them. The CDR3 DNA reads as TGTGCCAGCAGCGGTGGTGCCTCCTATAATTCACCCCTCCACTTT. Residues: CASSGGASYNSPLHF.

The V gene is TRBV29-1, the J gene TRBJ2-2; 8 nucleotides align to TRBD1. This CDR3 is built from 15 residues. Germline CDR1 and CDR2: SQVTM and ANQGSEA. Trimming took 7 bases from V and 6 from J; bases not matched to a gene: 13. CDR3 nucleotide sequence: TGCAGCGCTATGGCAACGGACAGGGAGGCCGGGGAGCTGTTTTTT. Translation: CSAMATDREAGELFF.

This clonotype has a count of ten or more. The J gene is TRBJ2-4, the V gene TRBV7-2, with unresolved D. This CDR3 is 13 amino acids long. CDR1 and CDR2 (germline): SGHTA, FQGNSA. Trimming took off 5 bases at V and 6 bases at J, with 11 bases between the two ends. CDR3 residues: CASSPGPRNIQYF. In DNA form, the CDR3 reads TGTGCCAGCAGCCCGGGCCCCCGAAACATTCAGTACTTC.

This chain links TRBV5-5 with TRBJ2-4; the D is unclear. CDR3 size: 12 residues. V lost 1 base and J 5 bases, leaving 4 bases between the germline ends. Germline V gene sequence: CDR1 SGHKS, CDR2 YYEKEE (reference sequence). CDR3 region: CASSLQQNIQYF. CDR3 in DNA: TGTGCCAGCAGCTTGCAGCAAAACATTCAGTACTTC.

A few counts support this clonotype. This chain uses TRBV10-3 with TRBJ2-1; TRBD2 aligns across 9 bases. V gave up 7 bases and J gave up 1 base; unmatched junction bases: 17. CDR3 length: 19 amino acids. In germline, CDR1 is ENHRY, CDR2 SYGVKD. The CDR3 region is CAITPKGWRGGRSYNEQFF. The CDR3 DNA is TGTGCCATCACCCCCAAAGGTTGGCGGGGGGGCCGTTCCTACAATGAGCAGTTCTTC.